Shown below are 26 T cell receptor beta chains from a single sample sequenced in a study of T cells in Graves' hyperthyroidism and ophthalmopathy. It was RNA transcripts that yielded the amplified TCR beta CDR3 regions. Initially, a first-round RT-PCR of the TCR CDR3 employed the HTBI primer set. MiXCR, run by TCRdb on the multiplex PCR reads, gives a single entry per CDR3 protein. The table lists some 460,000 distinct CDR3 sequences, roughly 14% of them singletons. Material: blood. These receptor sequences come from a young woman with Graves' hyperthyroidism.

As for this clonotype: Germline is not matched at one junction end, which may reflect a read error. The V and J genes are TRBV11-2 and TRBJ2-3; D uncertain. Germline V lookup: CDR1 SGHAT, CDR2 FQNNGV. This CDR3 contains 16 residues. The CDR3 loop reads CASSQPARQFPDTQYF. The CDR3 DNA is TGCGCCAGCAGCCAACCTGCTCGGCAGTTCCCAGATACGCAGTATTTT.

This rearrangement joins TRBV6-1 to TRBJ2-2, with TRBD1 matching over 11 bases. This CDR3 contains 15 residues. The junction had 5 bases not matched to a gene; V was cut back by 7 bases and J by 4 bases. CDR1 is MNHNS and CDR2 is SASEGT in the germline V gene. In DNA form, the CDR3 reads TGTGCCAGCACCCACGGGACAGGGGGCACCGGGGAGCTGTTTTTT. It codes for CASTHGTGGTGELFF.

This clonotype was seen repeatedly, ten times or more. This chain links TRBV18 with TRBJ1-1; weak D call: TRBD1 (6 bases). The CDR3 runs 17 residues. Germline V CDR1 and CDR2: KGHSH, LQKENI. V lost 3 bases to trimming and J lost 5 bases, with 22 bases between them. DNA for the CDR3: TGTGCCAGCTCACCGGCAACCCTGGGGGCCGCCTCGACTGAAGCTTTCTTT. Translation gives CASSPATLGAASTEAFF.

This clonotype has at least ten counts. The chain joins TRBV18 to TRBJ2-5, with a possible D match to TRBD2 (6 bases). Looked up from germline, CDR1 is KGHSH and CDR2 is LQKENI. The CDR3 totals 13 residues. V dropped 4 bases and J dropped 0 bases, with 6 bases sitting between them. CDR3 amino acids: CASSRGDQETQYF. CDR3 DNA: TGTGCCAGCTCACGGGGGGACCAAGAGACCCAGTACTTC. The full variable domain, its missing parts supplied by reference TRBV18 and TRBJ2-5, is NAGVMQNPRHLVRRRGQEARLRCSPMKGHSHVYWYRQLPEEGLKFMVYLQKENIIDESGMPKERFSAEFPKEGPSILRIQQVVRGDSAAYFCASSRGDQETQYFGPGTRLLVL.

This clonotype was seen ten or more times. This chain links TRBV12-3 or TRBV12-4 with TRBJ2-6; D may correspond to TRBD1 or TRBD2 (6 bases each). V was clipped by 6 bases and J by 4 bases, with 13 bases between them. The CDR3 is 15 amino acids. DNA of the CDR3: TGTGCCAGCAGCCGTAGCGGACAGGGGGCCAACGTCCTGACTTTC. Translation: CASSRSGQGANVLTF.

Only a few counts were recorded for this clonotype. A much larger clone lies a single base off, so this may be a read error. The chain combines TRBV2 with TRBJ1-2; weak D call: TRBD1 (6 bases). Germline V gives CDR1 SNHLY, CDR2 FYNNEI. The CDR3 spans 14 residues. CDR3 nucleotide sequence: TGTGCCTGCAGCCAGGGGACCGAGCCCTATGGCTACACCTTC. Protein: CACSQGTEPYGYTF.

This clonotype has at least ten counts. This chain uses TRBV12-3 or TRBV12-4 with TRBJ2-5, with D possibly TRBD1 on 5 matching bases. V lost 5 bases and J 5 bases, leaving 15 bases between the germline ends. The CDR3 has 14 residues. The chain's CDR3 is CASSPPVGPETQYF. DNA of the CDR3: TGTGCCAGCAGTCCCCCAGTGGGGCCTGAGACCCAGTACTTC.

This clonotype has only a few counts. The CDR3 is CASSGLQGRHEKLFF. The DNA for the CDR3 is TGTGCCAGCAGTGGACTTCAGGGACGACACGAAAAACTGTTTTTT. This chain joins TRBV25-1 and TRBJ1-4, with D perhaps TRBD1 (5 bases). V was cut by 4 bases and J by 8 bases, with 17 bases left in between. The CDR3 spans 15 residues. In germline, CDR1 is MGHDK, CDR2 SYGVNS.

There are a few counts of this clonotype. The chain uses TRBV18 and TRBJ2-1, with 8 nucleotides matching TRBD1. CDR3 size: 16 residues. With V trimmed by 1 base and J by 4 bases, 6 bases remained unmatched. Germline CDR1 KGHSH, CDR2 LQKENI. The CDR3 is CASSPQDRDVYNEQFF. In DNA form, the CDR3 reads TGTGCCAGCTCACCACAGGACAGGGACGTATACAATGAGCAGTTCTTC.

This clonotype appeared many times. The V gene is TRBV30, the J gene TRBJ2-1, with D tentatively TRBD2 (6 bases). Germline V gene data show CDR1 as GTSNPN and CDR2 as SVGIG (reference sequence). V dropped 4 bases and J dropped 0 bases, with 10 bases sitting between them. The CDR3 length is 14 residues. In nucleotides, the CDR3 is TGTGCCTGGACTAGCGAAAGCTCCTACAATGAGCAGTTCTTC. Its translation: CAWTSESSYNEQFF. Full variable domain (missing parts from reference TRBV30 and TRBJ2-1): SQTIHQWPATLVQPVGSPLSLECTVEGTSNPNLYWYRQAAGRGLQLLFYSVGIGQISSEVPQNLSASRPQDRQFILSSKKLLLSDSGFYLCAWTSESSYNEQFFGPGTRLTVL.

This clonotype was counted at least ten times. The chain employs TRBV10-3 and TRBJ2-5; 11 bases match TRBD2. The CDR3 contains 15 residues. Trimming removed 6 bases from V and 1 base from J; junction bases left unmatched: 4. The germline V gene has CDR1 ENHRY and CDR2 SYGVKD. CDR3 coding DNA: TGTGCCATCAGCCAGGGGACTAGCGGCCAAGAGACCCAGTACTTC. Its protein product is CAISQGTSGQETQYF.

The genes are TRBV9 and TRBJ2-5; 8 nucleotides line up with TRBD1. The CDR3 sequence is 14 residues long. With V trimmed by 4 bases and J by 5 bases, 7 bases remained unmatched. CDR1 and CDR2 from the germline V gene are SGDLS and YYNGEE. The CDR3 region is CASSLGQGSETQYF. The CDR3 coding sequence is TGTGCCAGCAGCCTTGGACAGGGCAGCGAGACCCAGTACTTC. Filled out from reference TRBV9 and TRBJ2-5, the complete variable domain reads DSGVTQTPKHLITATGQRVTLRCSPRSGDLSVYWYQQSLDQGLQFLIQYYNGEERAKGNILERFSAQQFPDLHSELNLSSLELGDSALYFCASSLGQGSETQYFGPGTRLLVL.

Only a few counts were recorded for this clonotype. The V gene is TRBV25-1, the J gene TRBJ2-1; TRBD1 might be the D (5 bases). The CDR3 runs to 15 residues. CDR1 MGHDK and CDR2 SYGVNS come from the germline V gene. Trimming pared 1 base from V and 6 bases from J, leaving 13 bases between. DNA of the CDR3: TGTGCCAGCAGTGAATCTACAGGCCCCTTCAATGAGCAGTTCTTC. Translated, it gives CASSESTGPFNEQFF.

A single count supports this clonotype. The chain joins TRBV6-1 to TRBJ2-1; possibly TRBD2 for D (5 bases). With 7 bases removed from V and 4 bases from J, the gap between germline ends came to 26 bases. The CDR3 is 18 amino acids. Germline CDR1 and CDR2: MNHNS and SASEGT. The CDR3 reads CASTPTALLGARYNEQFF. CDR3 in DNA: TGTGCCAGCACTCCAACAGCGTTACTAGGTGCGCGTTACAATGAGCAGTTCTTC.

Regarding this clonotype: This may stem from a read error, because a much larger clone lies one nucleotide away. V gene TRBV5-1 combines with J gene TRBJ2-5; a weak D match, TRBD2 (5 bases). Germline CDR1 SGHRS, CDR2 YFSETQ. Trimming took off 0 bases at V and 2 bases at J, with 17 bases between the two ends. This CDR3 contains 17 residues. The CDR3 DNA reads TGCGCCAGCAGCTTGGTTCCGAGGGAGACGGGGCAAGAGACCCAGTACTTC. Residues: CASSLVPRETGQETQYF.

The chain has TRBV6-1 and TRBJ2-2; 8 positions match TRBD2. In germline, CDR1 is MNHNS, CDR2 SASEGT. After removal of 10 bases from V and 1 base from J, the junction contained 20 bases not matched to a gene. The CDR3 runs to 19 residues. CDR3 sequence: CANSVRPFGAGGNTGELFF. CDR3 in DNA: TGTGCCAACAGCGTACGGCCCTTCGGGGCGGGAGGGAACACCGGGGAGCTGTTTTTT.

This clonotype has ten or more counts. The V gene is TRBV7-2, the J gene TRBJ1-2; D gene unclear. Germline V gene data show CDR1 as SGHTA and CDR2 as FQGNSA. The V end lost 6 bases, the J end lost 2 bases, and 4 bases lay between the germline ends. CDR3 length: 11 amino acids. The CDR3 nucleotides are TGTGCCAGCAGACAGAACTATGGCTACACCTTC. It is translated as CASRQNYGYTF.

There are many counts of this clonotype. The chain joins TRBV3-1 to TRBJ2-1, with 8 nucleotides matching TRBD2. The CDR3 contains 17 residues. Losses at the gene ends were 0 bases for V and 7 bases for J; bases not matched to a gene: 11. CDR1 and CDR2 from the germline V gene are LGHDT and YNNKEL (reference sequence). As DNA, the CDR3 is TGTGCCAGCAGCCAAGATAAAGAACTAGCGGTTGTAAATGAGCAGTTCTTC. Its translation is CASSQDKELAVVNEQFF.

Remarks on this clonotype: A read error may account for a junction end that differs from germline. The CDR3 here is CSARQDPGELVF. The DNA for the CDR3 is TGCAGTGCTAGACAGGATCCCGGGGAGCTGGTTTTT. The V call is TRBV20-1, the J call TRBJ2-2; possible D gene TRBD2, 5 bases. From germline, CDR1 is DFQATT and CDR2 SNEGSKA (reference sequence). The CDR3 has 12 residues.

At least ten counts were recorded for this clonotype. This sequence joins TRBV5-1 and TRBJ1-1; weak D call: TRBD1 (5 bases). Germline V CDR1 and CDR2: SGHRS, YFSETQ. The V end was cut by 7 bases, the J end by 4 bases, with 14 bases between. CDR3 length: 13 residues. The CDR3 loop reads CASASGYGTEAFF. As DNA, the CDR3 is TGCGCCAGCGCTTCAGGGTATGGCACTGAAGCTTTCTTT.

Ten or more counts support this clonotype. V is TRBV29-1 and J is TRBJ2-3, with 9 bases identical to TRBD1. The CDR3 covers 13 residues. V lost 5 bases to trimming and J lost 5 bases; unmatched junction nucleotides: 5. The germline CDR1 and CDR2 sequences are SQVTM and ANQGSEA. CDR3 region: CSVRTGAEDTQYF. In nucleotides, the CDR3 is TGCAGCGTTAGGACAGGGGCTGAAGATACGCAGTATTTT.

This clonotype appeared many times. At one end the junction does not follow the germline gene, possibly because of a read error. The chain uses TRBV19 and TRBJ2-1, with 12 bases matching TRBD2. There are 16 residues in the CDR3. Looked up from germline, CDR1 is LNHDA and CDR2 is SQIVND (reference sequence). The CDR3 sequence is CASGTSGSSSHNEQFF. The CDR3 DNA sequence: TGTGCCAGTGGGACTAGCGGGTCTTCCTCCCACAATGAGCAGTTCTTC.

This clonotype was seen more than once but under ten times. The J gene is TRBJ2-5, the V gene TRBV9; 11 nucleotides align to TRBD2. The CDR3 consists of 17 residues. V lost 2 bases and J lost 0; bases outside the gene matches: 6. CDR1 SGDLS and CDR2 YYNGEE come from the germline V gene. In nucleotides, the CDR3 is TGTGCCAGCAGCGTCCCGACTAGCGGGGTCCACCAAGAGACCCAGTACTTC. Its translation is CASSVPTSGVHQETQYF.

The V call is TRBV3-1, the J call TRBJ1-3; D is perhaps TRBD1 (5 bases). The CDR3 runs to 15 residues. Trimming removed 1 base at V and 2 bases at J, with 9 bases between. CDR1 and CDR2 (germline): LGHDT, YNNKEL (reference sequence). CDR3 DNA: TGTGCCAGCAGCCAAGCGACAGTGGCTGGAAACACCATATATTTT. It yields the protein CASSQATVAGNTIYF. Complete variable domain (other parts from reference TRBV3-1 and TRBJ1-3): DTAVSQTPKYLVTQMGNDKSIKCEQNLGHDTMYWYKQDSKKFLKIMFSYNNKELIINETVPNRFSPKSPDKAHLNLHINSLELGDSAVYFCASSQATVAGNTIYFGEGSWLTVV.

This chain uses TRBV5-6 with TRBJ1-3; D unresolved. The ends were cut back, 4 bases at V and 8 bases at J, with 13 bases in the middle. Germline V lookup: CDR1 SGHDT, CDR2 YYEEEE. There are 13 residues in the CDR3. The CDR3 protein is CASSRGSRDTIYF. CDR3 DNA sequence: TGTGCCAGCAGCCGCGGGTCCCGTGACACCATATATTTT.

Written as DNA, the CDR3 is TGCAGTGCTAGAGATCTCCGGGGGGCTAACTATGGCTACACCTTC. Its protein is CSARDLRGANYGYTF. The V gene is TRBV20-1, the J gene TRBJ1-2; D is perhaps TRBD1 (5 bases). Germline V gene data show CDR1 as DFQATT and CDR2 as SNEGSKA (reference sequence). Between the trimmed V and J ends, which lost 0 bases and 0 bases, there was a span of 11 bases. This CDR3 region has 15 residues.